A single sample is the source of the 19 T cell receptor beta chains below, sequenced in a study of cytomegalovirus exposure and HLA in healthy donors. The PCR was carried out with 60 Vbeta primers and 13 Jbeta primers. Produced via immunoSEQ multiplex PCR; TCRdb's table is partial and in-frame only. There are 200,000 or so clones in the sample; approximately 81% occur only once, and around 2.1% lies in the top ten. The sequencing input was PBMCs. The origin of the receptors is a woman between 18 and 30 years old in good health and CMV-seropositive.

The chain couples TRBV19 to TRBJ1-4; D perhaps matches TRBD1 (5 bases). CDR1 and CDR2 (germline): LNHDA, SQIVND (reference sequence). The germline V and J ends were trimmed by 7 bases and 4 bases, with 19 bases remaining between them. The CDR3 is 16 residues long. The CDR3 DNA reads TGTGCCAGTACTCCGCCTCGCAGGGTCGGTAATGAAAAACTGTTTTTT. Protein: CASTPPRRVGNEKLFF.

The chain employs TRBV5-1 and TRBJ1-4, with D tentatively TRBD1 (5 bases). The CDR3 has 15 amino acids. The V end lost 5 bases, the J end lost 5 bases, and 16 bases lay between the germline ends. Germline CDR1 SGHRS, CDR2 YFSETQ. The CDR3 DNA sequence: TGCGCCAGCAGTAAGCAGGGTCGGGTGAATGAAAAACTGTTTTTT. Amino acids: CASSKQGRVNEKLFF.

This clone was detected a few times. This rearrangement joins TRBV29-1 to TRBJ1-2; D is possibly TRBD1 (5 bases). This CDR3 region has 13 residues. The V and J ends lost 7 bases and 5 bases respectively, with 17 bases between them. CDR1 SQVTM and CDR2 ANQGSEA come from the germline V gene. CDR3 region: CSGGDGGTYGYTF. Written as DNA, the CDR3 is TGCAGCGGGGGGGACGGGGGAACTTATGGCTACACCTTC.

The chain couples TRBV19 to TRBJ1-1; D call uncertain. In germline, CDR1 is LNHDA, CDR2 SQIVND (reference sequence). Trimming shortened V by 4 bases and J by 4 bases, and 13 bases separated the two germline ends. The CDR3 has 14 amino acids. The CDR3 region is CASSNPTRTTEAFF. The CDR3 DNA reads as TGTGCCAGTAGTAACCCCACTCGAACCACTGAAGCTTTCTTT.

This sequence joins TRBV6-1 and TRBJ1-1, with 10 bases fitting TRBD1. Germline-derived CDR1 and CDR2 are MNHNS and SASEGT. The CDR3 has 13 residues. Trimming cost V 9 bases and J 5 bases; bases outside gene matches: 6. CDR3 coding DNA: TGTGCCAGTCGGACAGGGGGAGAGACTGAAGCTTTCTTT. Residues: CASRTGGETEAFF.

The chain recombines TRBV27 with TRBJ2-5, with D perhaps matching TRBD2 (5 bases). Germline V gives CDR1 MNHEY, CDR2 SMNVEV (reference sequence). This CDR3 contains 13 residues. Trimming left V 2 bases short and J 5 bases short, with 9 bases between. The CDR3 nucleotides read TGTGCCAGCAGTTTAAACGGCGGGGAGACCCAGTACTTC. The encoded protein is CASSLNGGETQYF.

The V gene is TRBV5-4, the J gene TRBJ2-5, with TRBD2 matching over 9 bases. Germline V CDR1 and CDR2: SGHNT, YYREEE (reference sequence). J lost 7 bases, V lost 2 bases, and 12 bases had no gene match. This CDR3 contains 16 residues. CDR3 in amino acids: CASSFGRERGVGTQYF. The CDR3 DNA follows: TGTGCCAGCAGCTTCGGGCGGGAGCGGGGGGTCGGGACCCAGTACTTC.

CDR3 DNA sequence: TGTGCCAGCAGCTTTGACAGGGTGGCTTTCTTT. Its protein is CASSFDRVAFF. The genes are TRBV11-3 and TRBJ1-1; the match to TRBD1 covers 7 bases. CDR3 length: 11 amino acids. V lost 3 bases and J lost 11; bases outside the gene matches: 3. Germline V gene lookup returns CDR1 SGHNT and CDR2 YENEEA. Variable domain in full (rest from reference TRBV11-3 and TRBJ1-1): EAGVVQSPRYKIIEKKQPVAFWCNPISGHNTLYWYLQNLGQGPELLIRYENEEAVDDSQLPKDRFSAERLKGVDSTLKIQPAELGDSAVYLCASSFDRVAFFGQGTRLTVV.

The table lists this clone with a few counts. CDR3 region: CASSYSGTDGYTF. Here the CDR3 DNA reads TGTGCCAGCAGTTATTCCGGGACAGATGGCTACACCTTC. V and J are TRBV6-5 and TRBJ1-2, with TRBD1 matching over 7 bases. The CDR3 length is 13 residues. Germline CDR1 is MNHEY and CDR2 is SVGAGI. The junction had 4 bases not matched to a gene; V was cut back by 3 bases and J by 6 bases.

The rearrangement joins TRBV29-1 to TRBJ1-1; 9 bases match TRBD1. CDR3 length equals 12 residues. Germline lookup yields CDR1 SQVTM and CDR2 ANQGSEA. V shed 7 bases, J shed 4 bases, and the junction held 4 bases outside the gene matches. The CDR3 DNA reads TGCAGCGCCGGGACAGGGCCCACTGAAGCTTTCTTT. Protein product: CSAGTGPTEAFF.

The chain combines TRBV6-1 with TRBJ2-5; the D gene is possibly TRBD1 (5 bases). The DNA end is a closer match to TRBJ2-7, so the J assignment may be wrong. The CDR3 runs 12 residues. The germline CDR1 and CDR2 sequences are MNHNS and SASEGT. For the CDR3, the DNA is TGTGCCACCGTCGACAGCGCCTACGAGCAGTACTTC. It codes for CATVDSAYEQYF.

This clone appeared a few times. The chain uses TRBV6-4 and TRBJ2-3; unclear D gene. The CDR3 extends over 13 amino acids. Trimming stripped 4 bases from V and 2 bases from J, with 7 bases between. CDR1 is MRHNA and CDR2 is SNTAGT in the germline V gene. This CDR3 is CASSAGDTDTQYF. As DNA, the CDR3 is TGTGCCAGCAGTGCCGGAGACACAGATACGCAGTATTTT.

The chain uses TRBV10-3 and TRBJ2-7; D unclear. Germline CDR1 ENHRY, CDR2 SYGVKD. Trimming removed 3 bases from V and 7 bases from J, with 13 bases in between. CDR3 length: 13 residues. The CDR3 reads CAISERDTGEQYF. The DNA for the CDR3 is TGTGCCATCAGTGAACGAGATACCGGGGAGCAGTACTTC.

This chain links TRBV5-1 with TRBJ2-5; no clear D gene. Germline lookup yields CDR1 SGHRS and CDR2 YFSETQ. V shed 2 bases and J shed 3 bases, with 5 bases lying between them. This CDR3 has 12 residues. The CDR3 is CASSFLKETQYF. CDR3 DNA: TGCGCCAGCAGCTTTCTAAAAGAGACCCAGTACTTC.

The chain is built from TRBV5-4 and TRBJ1-4; D not certain. With 3 bases removed from V and 0 bases from J, the gap between germline ends came to 9 bases. Per germline, CDR1 SGHNT and CDR2 YYREEE (reference sequence). This CDR3 is built from 15 residues. CDR3 residues: CASSSGRATNEKLFF. The CDR3 nucleotides are TGTGCCAGCAGCTCTGGTCGAGCAACTAATGAAAAACTGTTTTTT.

V gene TRBV18 combines with J gene TRBJ1-2; D unresolved. Germline-derived CDR1 and CDR2 are KGHSH and LQKENI. The CDR3 is made up of 16 amino acids. Trimming removed 5 bases at V and 8 bases at J, with 24 bases between. CDR3 residues: CASSANQEKGGGGYTF. DNA of the CDR3: TGTGCCAGCTCAGCCAACCAGGAGAAGGGAGGAGGCGGCTACACCTTC.

The rearrangement uses TRBV18 and TRBJ1-1; possibly TRBD1 for D (5 bases). V shed 4 bases and J shed 0 bases, with 12 bases lying between them. CDR1 KGHSH and CDR2 LQKENI come from the germline V gene. CDR3 length: 15 amino acids. The CDR3 spells CASSRDSLMNTEAFF. Written as DNA, the CDR3 is TGTGCCAGCTCACGCGACAGTCTCATGAACACTGAAGCTTTCTTT.

CDR3 sequence reads: CASSYGRGYADTQYF. The CDR3 coding sequence is TGTGCCAGCAGTTACGGCAGGGGATACGCAGATACGCAGTATTTT. V usage is TRBV6-5 and J usage is TRBJ2-3; a weak D match, TRBD1 (6 bases). Germline V gene sequence: CDR1 MNHEY, CDR2 SVGAGI. There are 15 residues in the CDR3. V lost 2 bases to trimming and J lost 4 bases, with 13 bases between them.

The chain recombines TRBV25-1 with TRBJ1-2; a weak D match, TRBD1 (6 bases). There are 13 residues in the CDR3. Trimming took off 0 bases at V and 8 bases at J, with 10 bases between the two ends. The germline CDR1 and CDR2 sequences are MGHDK and SYGVNS. The CDR3 here is CASSEYAGEGYTF. CDR3 in DNA: TGTGCCAGCAGTGAATATGCAGGGGAAGGCTACACCTTC.